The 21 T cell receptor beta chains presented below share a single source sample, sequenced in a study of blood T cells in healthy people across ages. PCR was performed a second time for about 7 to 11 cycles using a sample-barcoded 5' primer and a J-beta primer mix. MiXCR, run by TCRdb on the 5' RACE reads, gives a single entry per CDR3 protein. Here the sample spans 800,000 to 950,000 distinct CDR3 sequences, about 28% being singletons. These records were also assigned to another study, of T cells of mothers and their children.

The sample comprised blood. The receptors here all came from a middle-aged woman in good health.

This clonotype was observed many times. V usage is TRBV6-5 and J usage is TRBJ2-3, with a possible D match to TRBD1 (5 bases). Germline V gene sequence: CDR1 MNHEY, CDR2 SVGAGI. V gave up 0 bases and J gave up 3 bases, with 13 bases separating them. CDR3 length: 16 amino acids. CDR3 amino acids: CASSYSRQIATDTQYF. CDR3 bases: TGTGCCAGCAGTTACTCGAGACAGATAGCAACAGATACGCAGTATTTT.

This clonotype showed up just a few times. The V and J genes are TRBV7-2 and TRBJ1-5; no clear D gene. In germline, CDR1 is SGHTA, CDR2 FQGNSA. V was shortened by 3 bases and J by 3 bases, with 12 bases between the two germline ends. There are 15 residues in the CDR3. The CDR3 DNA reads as TGTGCCAGCAGCTTCACGGTGGGTAACAATCAGCCCCAGCATTTT. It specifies CASSFTVGNNQPQHF.

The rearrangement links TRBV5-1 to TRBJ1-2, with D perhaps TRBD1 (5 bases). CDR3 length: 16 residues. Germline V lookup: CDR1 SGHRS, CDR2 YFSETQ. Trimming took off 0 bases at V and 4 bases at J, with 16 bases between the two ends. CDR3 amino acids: CASSLGPGPQVYGYTF. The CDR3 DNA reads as TGCGCCAGCAGCTTGGGTCCGGGGCCGCAAGTCTATGGCTACACCTTC.

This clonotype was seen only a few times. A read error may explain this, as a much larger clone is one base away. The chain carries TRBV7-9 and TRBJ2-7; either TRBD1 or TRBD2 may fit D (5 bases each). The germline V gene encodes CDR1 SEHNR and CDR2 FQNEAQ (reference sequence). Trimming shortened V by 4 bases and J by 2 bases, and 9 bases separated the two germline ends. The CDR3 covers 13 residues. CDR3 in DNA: TGTGCCAGCAGCTCCGGGGACGCCTACGAGCAGTACTTC. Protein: CASSSGDAYEQYF. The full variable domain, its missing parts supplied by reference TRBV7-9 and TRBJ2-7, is DTGVSQNPRHKITKRGQNVTFRCDPISEHNRLYWYRQTLGQGPEFLTYFQNEAQLEKSRLLSDRFSAERPKGSFSTLEIQRTEQGDSAMYLCASSSGDAYEQYFGPGTRLTVT.

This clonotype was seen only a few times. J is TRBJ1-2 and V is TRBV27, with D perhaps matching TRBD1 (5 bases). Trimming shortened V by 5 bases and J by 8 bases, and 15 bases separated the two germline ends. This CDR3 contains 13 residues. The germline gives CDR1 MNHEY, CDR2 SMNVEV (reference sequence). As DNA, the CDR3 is TGTGCCAGCAGTCCCATGGGGGGTATCGGCTACACCTTC. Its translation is CASSPMGGIGYTF.

The CDR3 coding sequence is TGCGCCAGCAGCCAAGGCAGGGTCTCTGGAAACACCATATATTTT. Protein: CASSQGRVSGNTIYF. The chain employs TRBV4-3 and TRBJ1-3; D is perhaps TRBD1 (5 bases). The CDR3 runs to 15 residues. Trimming shortened V by 1 base and J by 0 bases, and 7 bases separated the two germline ends. The germline V gene encodes CDR1 LGHNA and CDR2 YSLEER.

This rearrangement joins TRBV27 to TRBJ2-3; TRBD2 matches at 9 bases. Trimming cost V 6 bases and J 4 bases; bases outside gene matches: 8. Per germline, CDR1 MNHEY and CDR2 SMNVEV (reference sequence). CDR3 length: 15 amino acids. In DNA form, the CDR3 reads TGTGCCAGCAGCACCGGGACTAGCAGCTCAGATACGCAGTATTTT. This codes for CASSTGTSSSDTQYF.

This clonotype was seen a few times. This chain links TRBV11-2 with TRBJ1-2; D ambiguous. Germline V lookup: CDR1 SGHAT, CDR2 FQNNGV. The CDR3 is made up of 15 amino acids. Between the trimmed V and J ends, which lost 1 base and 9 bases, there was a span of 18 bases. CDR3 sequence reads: CASSLGTTQKGSYTF. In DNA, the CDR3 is TGTGCCAGCAGCTTAGGGACGACCCAAAAAGGCAGCTACACCTTC.

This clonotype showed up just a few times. CDR3 DNA: TGTGCCAGCAGCACCGGGACCCGTGGCGGAGAGACCCAGTACTTC. Translated, it gives CASSTGTRGGETQYF. The gene calls are TRBV5-4 and TRBJ2-5, with D perhaps TRBD1 or TRBD2 (5 bases each). The CDR3 sequence is 15 residues long. Trimming cost V 4 bases and J 4 bases, with 17 bases left between them. The germline CDR1 and CDR2 sequences are SGHNT and YYREEE (reference sequence).

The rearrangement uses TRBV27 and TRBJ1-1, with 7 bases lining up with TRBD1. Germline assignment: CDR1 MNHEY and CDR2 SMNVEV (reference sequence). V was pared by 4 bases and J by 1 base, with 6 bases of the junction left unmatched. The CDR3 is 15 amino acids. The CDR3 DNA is TGTGCCAGCAGTTCGATGACAGGGCCGAACACTGAAGCTTTCTTT. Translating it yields CASSSMTGPNTEAFF.

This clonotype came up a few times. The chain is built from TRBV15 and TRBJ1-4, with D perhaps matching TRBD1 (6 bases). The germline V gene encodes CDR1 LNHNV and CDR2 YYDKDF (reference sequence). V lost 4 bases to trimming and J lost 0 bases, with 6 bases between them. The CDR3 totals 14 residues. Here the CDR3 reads CATSKGATNEKLFF. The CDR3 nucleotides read TGTGCCACCAGCAAGGGGGCAACTAATGAAAAACTGTTTTTT.

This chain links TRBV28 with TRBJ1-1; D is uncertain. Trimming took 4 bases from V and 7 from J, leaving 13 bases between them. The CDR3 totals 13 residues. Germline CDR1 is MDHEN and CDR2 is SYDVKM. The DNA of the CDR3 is TGTGCCAGCAGTTCTCGTAGAACGGGTGAAGCTTTCTTT. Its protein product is CASSSRRTGEAFF. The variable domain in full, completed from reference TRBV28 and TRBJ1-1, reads DVKVTQSSRYLVKRTGEKVFLECVQDMDHENMFWYRQDPGLGLRLIYFSYDVKMKEKGDIPEGYSVSREKKERFSLILESASTNQTSMYLCASSSRRTGEAFFGQGTRLTVV.

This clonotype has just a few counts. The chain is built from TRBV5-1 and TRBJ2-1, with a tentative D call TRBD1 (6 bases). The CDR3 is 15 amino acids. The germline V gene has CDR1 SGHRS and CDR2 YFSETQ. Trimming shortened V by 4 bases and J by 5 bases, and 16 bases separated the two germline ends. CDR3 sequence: CASSPTTGLDNEQFF. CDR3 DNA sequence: TGCGCCAGCAGCCCGACGACAGGCTTAGACAATGAGCAGTTCTTC.

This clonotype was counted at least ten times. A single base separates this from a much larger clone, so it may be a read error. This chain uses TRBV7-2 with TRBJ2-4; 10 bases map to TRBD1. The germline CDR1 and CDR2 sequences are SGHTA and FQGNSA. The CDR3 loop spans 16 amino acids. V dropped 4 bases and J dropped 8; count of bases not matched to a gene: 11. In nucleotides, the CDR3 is TGTGCCAGCAGCTCCCCCCCCCGGGACAGGGGCTACATTCAGTACTTC. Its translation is CASSSPPRDRGYIQYF.

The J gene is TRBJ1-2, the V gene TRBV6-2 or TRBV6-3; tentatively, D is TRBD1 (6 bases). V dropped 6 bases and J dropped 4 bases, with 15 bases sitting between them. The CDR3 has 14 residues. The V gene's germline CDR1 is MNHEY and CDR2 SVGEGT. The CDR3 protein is CASRNREKVYGYTF. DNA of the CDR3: TGTGCCAGCAGGAACAGGGAAAAAGTCTATGGCTACACCTTC.

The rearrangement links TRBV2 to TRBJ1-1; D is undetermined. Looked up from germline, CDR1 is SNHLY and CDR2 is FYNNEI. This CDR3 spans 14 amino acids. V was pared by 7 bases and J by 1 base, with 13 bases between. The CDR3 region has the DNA TGTGCCAGCACTCCAAGTCCGGCGAACACTGAAGCTTTCTTT. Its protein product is CASTPSPANTEAFF.

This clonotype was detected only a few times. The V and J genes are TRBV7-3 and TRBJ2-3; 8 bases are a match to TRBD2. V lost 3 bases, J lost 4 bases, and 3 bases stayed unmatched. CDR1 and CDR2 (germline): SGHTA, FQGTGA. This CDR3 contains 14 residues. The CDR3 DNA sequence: TGTGCCAGCAGCTTGGGACTAGATGCAGATACGCAGTATTTT. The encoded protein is CASSLGLDADTQYF.

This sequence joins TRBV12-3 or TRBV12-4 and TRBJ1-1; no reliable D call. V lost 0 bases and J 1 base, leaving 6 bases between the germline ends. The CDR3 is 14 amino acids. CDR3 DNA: TGTGCCAGCAGTTTAGCGTCGGCGAACACTGAAGCTTTCTTT. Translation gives CASSLASANTEAFF.

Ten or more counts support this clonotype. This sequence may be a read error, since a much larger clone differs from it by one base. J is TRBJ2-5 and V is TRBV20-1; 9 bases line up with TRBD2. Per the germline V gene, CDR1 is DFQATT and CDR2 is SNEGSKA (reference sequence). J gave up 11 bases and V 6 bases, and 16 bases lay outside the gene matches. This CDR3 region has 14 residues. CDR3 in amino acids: CSAPLAGRNNEQYF. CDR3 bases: TGCAGTGCGCCTCTAGCGGGGAGAAACAATGAGCAGTACTTC.

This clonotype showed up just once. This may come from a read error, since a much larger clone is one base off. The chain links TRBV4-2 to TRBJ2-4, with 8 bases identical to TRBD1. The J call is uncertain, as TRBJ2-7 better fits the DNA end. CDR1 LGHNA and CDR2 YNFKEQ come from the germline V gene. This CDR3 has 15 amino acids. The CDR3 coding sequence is TGTGCCGGCAGCCAAGGAGGCAGGGGGCGGAACGAGCAGTACTTC. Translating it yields CAGSQGGRGRNEQYF.

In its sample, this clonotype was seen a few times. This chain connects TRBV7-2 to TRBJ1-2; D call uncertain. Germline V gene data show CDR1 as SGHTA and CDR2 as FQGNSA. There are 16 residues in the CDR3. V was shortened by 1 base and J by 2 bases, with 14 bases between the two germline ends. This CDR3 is CASSLDGRPRNYGYTF. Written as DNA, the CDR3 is TGTGCCAGCAGCTTAGATGGTCGGCCAAGAAACTATGGCTACACCTTC.